A selection of T cell receptor beta chains follows, all from one sample in a study of T-cell memory formation after mild COVID-19. MiXCR, applied by TCRdb to the 5' RACE reads, yields one record per CDR3 protein. The sample yields about 250,000 distinct CDR3 sequences, 15% seen once. Input material: PBMCs or a T cell subset sorted from them (not recorded which). These receptor sequences come from an adult woman who had mild COVID-19 (a few samples of this study predate the infection). Cell type and time point are not known. The CDR3 runs from the conserved cysteine through the conserved F or W. Clone size, where shown, is once, few, many, or a class for clones that have expanded.

V: TRBV6-5; J: TRBJ1-3; size: .; CDR3: CASSYSAGQGSGNTIYF
V: TRBV5-1; J: TRBJ1-3; size: .; CDR3: CASSSLGFSGNTIYF
V: TRBV24-1; J: TRBJ2-7; size: few; CDR3: CATSDPGTGFDEQYF
V: TRBV6-2/TRBV6-3; J: TRBJ1-2; size: .; CDR3: CASIRTGVGYGYTF
V: TRBV20-1; J: TRBJ2-2; size: .; CDR3: CSARGPESTGELFF
V: TRBV5-1; J: TRBJ2-1; size: few; CDR3: CASSWRTGAYNEQFF
V: TRBV3-1; J: TRBJ1-6; size: few; CDR3: CASSQVHNSPLHF
V: TRBV5-6; J: TRBJ2-7; size: .; CDR3: CASGRPLHEQYF
V: TRBV7-8; J: TRBJ1-2; size: .; CDR3: CDSSLAAGRGYGYTF
V: TRBV6-1; J: TRBJ2-2; size: few; CDR3: CASSGQGLNTGELFF
V: TRBV30; J: TRBJ2-3; size: .; CDR3: CAWSARDTDTQYF
V: TRBV3-1; J: TRBJ1-1; size: .; CDR3: CAMRFMNTEAFF
V: TRBV28; J: TRBJ2-1; size: .; CDR3: CASTTQGAGSYNEQFF
V: TRBV5-1; J: TRBJ1-2; size: .; CDR3: CASSLGQEIYGYTF
V: TRBV5-1; J: TRBJ2-3; size: few; CDR3: CASRLAESTDTQYF
V: TRBV5-6; J: TRBJ2-1; size: few; CDR3: CASSSALGAGGPDEQFF
V: TRBV7-2; J: TRBJ2-4; size: few; CDR3: CASSLFPSASGTAKNIQYF
V: TRBV6-5; J: TRBJ1-2; size: .; CDR3: CASSYSRAYLGGLYGYTF
V: TRBV29-1; J: TRBJ1-2; size: few; CDR3: CSVGTGLTYGYTF
V: TRBV6-5; J: TRBJ1-5; size: .; CDR3: CASSYSRSGGQPQHF
V: TRBV6-1; J: TRBJ1-1; size: .; CDR3: CASSEASGDTEAFF
V: TRBV11-3; J: TRBJ2-2; size: .; CDR3: CASSLGGARDYYNTGELFF
V: TRBV6-2/TRBV6-3; J: TRBJ1-2; size: few; CDR3: CASSYSTGDLYGYTF
V: TRBV4-2; J: TRBJ1-5; size: few; CDR3: CASSQDQGNQPQHF
V: TRBV6-2/TRBV6-3; J: TRBJ2-7; size: .; CDR3: CASSYYAGSYEQYF
V: TRBV5-5; J: TRBJ2-2; size: many; CDR3: CASLALTGKPGELFF
V: TRBV7-9; J: TRBJ2-7; size: .; CDR3: CASSLRDRDYEQYF
V: TRBV12-3/TRBV12-4; J: TRBJ2-5; size: many; CDR3: CASSFGPSVQTQYF
V: TRBV24-1; J: TRBJ2-5; size: few; CDR3: CATSGHRDRARQETQYF
V: TRBV7-9; J: TRBJ1-5; size: many; CDR3: CASSRGGPSNQPQHF
V: TRBV6-2/TRBV6-3; J: TRBJ2-7; size: few; CDR3: CASRSPRQGNDEQYF
V: TRBV12-3/TRBV12-4; J: TRBJ1-1; size: few; CDR3: CASSPIQGGKYTEAFF
V: TRBV10-3; J: TRBJ1-1; size: .; CDR3: CAAQTGGAGAEAFF
V: TRBV5-1; J: TRBJ1-1; size: many; CDR3: CASSLVGQLTAFF
V: TRBV5-1; J: TRBJ2-3; size: many; CDR3: CASSWQGNTQYF
V: TRBV11-2; J: TRBJ1-1; size: .; CDR3: CASSLSPGIGNTEAFF
V: TRBV5-6; J: TRBJ2-7; size: few; CDR3: CASSLIVHEQYF
V: TRBV24-1; J: TRBJ2-1; size: .; CDR3: CATGRRNEQFF
V: TRBV7-2; J: TRBJ2-5; size: few; CDR3: CASSARPMGTQYF
V: TRBV20-1; J: TRBJ2-7; size: few; CDR3: CSASLFGRAGNEQYF
V: TRBV19; J: TRBJ1-1; size: .; CDR3: CASRILQGTEAFF